This T cell receptor beta chain emerged from a study of T cell responses to AZD1222 COVID-19 vaccine. Study overall: Timing groups of about 4 and about 12 weeks for second doses were pooled. General observations from the study: Reportedly, nearly half of unique spike TCRs recognized epitopes outside B.1.351/B.1.1.7 mutations. Baseline seropositivity characterized only a handful of AZD1222 recipients. Vaccine-related CD4 TCRs covered spike, predominating at 160-218 and 743-854.

Using immunoSEQ multiplex PCR, the repertoire was profiled, and TCRdb retains in-frame clones only, with some absent. The table lists 85,000 to 110,000 clones, approximately 88% of them singletons. V was pared by 2 bases and J by 7 bases, with 12 bases between. The V gene's germline CDR1 is MNHEY and CDR2 SVGAGI. The CDR3 runs to 14 residues. Only one count was recorded for this clone. The target antigen is unknown. The rearrangement uses TRBV6-5 and TRBJ1-5; TRBD1 is a possible D gene (5 bases). The source is an adult in good health. Sample: peripheral blood, taken on day 0 of AZD1222 vaccination. The CDR3 is CASSYAPQGQPQHF. CDR3 in DNA: TGTGCCAGCAGTTACGCCCCCCAGGGCCAGCCCCAGCATTTT.